Following are 25 T cell receptor beta chains from one sample sequenced in a study of CD8 T cells in Susac syndrome. RNA amounts of about 0.45 to 1 ug underwent reverse transcription with random hexamers. TCRdb processed the immunoSEQ multiplex PCR reads anew with MiXCR; each CDR3 protein has one entry. This sample has 95,000 to 150,000 distinct CDR3 sequences; 96% occur once, and the top ten carry roughly 0.14%. The sample comprised CD4+ T cells from PBMCs. Receptor source: a human donor with Susac syndrome.

The chain couples TRBV29-1 to TRBJ2-1, with 14 positions matching TRBD2. From germline, CDR1 is SQVTM and CDR2 ANQGSEA. There are 15 residues in the CDR3. J gave up 8 bases and V 3 bases, and 6 bases lay outside the gene matches. This CDR3 is CSVEGGLAGDDEQFF. For the CDR3, the DNA is TGCAGCGTTGAGGGGGGACTAGCGGGAGACGATGAGCAGTTCTTC.

The chain joins TRBV5-6 to TRBJ1-2; no firm D call. There are 11 residues in the CDR3. CDR1 and CDR2 (germline): SGHDT, YYEEEE. Trimming stripped 4 bases from V and 6 bases from J, with 7 bases between. The CDR3 here is CASSREHGYTF. In DNA form, the CDR3 reads TGTGCCAGCAGCCGGGAGCATGGCTACACCTTC.

The V and J genes are TRBV28 and TRBJ1-4; possibly TRBD1 for D (5 bases). Trimming pared 7 bases from V and 11 bases from J, leaving 17 bases between. CDR1 MDHEN and CDR2 SYDVKM come from the germline V gene. This CDR3 has 13 amino acids. The CDR3 coding sequence is TGTGCCAGCACCCCGGGGGATAGCGGGAAACTGTTTTTT. Its translation: CASTPGDSGKLFF.

The chain is built from TRBV15 and TRBJ2-7; weak D call: TRBD1 (5 bases). Trimming cost V 0 bases and J 6 bases, with 6 bases left between them. Germline assignment: CDR1 LNHNV and CDR2 YYDKDF (reference sequence). The CDR3 is 12 amino acids. Here the CDR3 reads CATSREGAEQYF. In nucleotides, the CDR3 is TGTGCCACCAGCAGAGAAGGGGCCGAGCAGTACTTC.

The chain carries TRBV20-1 and TRBJ1-1; maybe TRBD1 (5 bases). CDR1 and CDR2 (germline): DFQATT, SNEGSKA (reference sequence). CDR3 size: 14 residues. Trimming pared 4 bases from V and 1 base from J, leaving 13 bases between. CDR3 sequence reads: CSAKSAGWNTEAFF. Here the CDR3 DNA reads TGCAGTGCTAAATCGGCAGGGTGGAACACTGAAGCTTTCTTT.

V is TRBV20-1 and J is TRBJ2-1, with D uncertain. V lost 5 bases and J 2 bases, leaving 4 bases between the germline ends. This CDR3 has 11 residues. Germline V CDR1 and CDR2: DFQATT, SNEGSKA (reference sequence). CDR3 sequence reads: CSAPTYNEQFF. The DNA for the CDR3 is TGCAGTGCTCCTACCTACAATGAGCAGTTCTTC.

The chain has TRBV29-1 and TRBJ2-3, with a tentative D call TRBD2 (5 bases). V gave up 5 bases and J gave up 0 bases, with 9 bases separating them. From germline, CDR1 is SQVTM and CDR2 ANQGSEA. CDR3 length equals 13 residues. CDR3 protein: CSVSLASTDTQYF. In nucleotides, the CDR3 is TGCAGCGTTTCCCTAGCTAGCACAGATACGCAGTATTTT.

This chain links TRBV20-1 with TRBJ2-1, with 12 nucleotides matching TRBD2. The CDR3 is 15 residues long. Germline CDR1 DFQATT, CDR2 SNEGSKA (reference sequence). V shed 5 bases, J shed 4 bases, and the junction held 6 bases outside the gene matches. The CDR3, as DNA: TGCAGTGCTCCGACTAGCGGGAGCCAATACAATGAGCAGTTCTTC. Its protein product is CSAPTSGSQYNEQFF.

The rearrangement uses TRBV7-2 and TRBJ2-3; 7 bases map to TRBD2. J was trimmed by 3 bases and V by 5 bases; bases with no gene match: 5. CDR1 SGHTA and CDR2 FQGNSA come from the germline V gene. This CDR3 has 14 amino acids. CDR3 in amino acids: CASSPGLVTDTQYF. The CDR3 DNA is TGTGCCAGCAGCCCAGGACTAGTTACAGATACGCAGTATTTT.

This sequence joins TRBV3-1 and TRBJ1-3, with a possible D match to TRBD1 (6 bases). V lost 3 bases to trimming and J lost 4 bases, with 16 bases between them. This CDR3 region has 16 residues. The germline CDR1 and CDR2 sequences are LGHDT and YNNKEL (reference sequence). The CDR3 here is CASSHLPGASGNTIYF. CDR3 DNA sequence: TGTGCCAGCAGCCACCTACCGGGGGCCTCGGGAAACACCATATATTTT.

This sequence joins TRBV7-9 and TRBJ2-5; 7 nucleotides line up with TRBD1. There are 13 residues in the CDR3. The germline CDR1 and CDR2 sequences are SEHNR and FQNEAQ (reference sequence). After removal of 3 bases from V and 4 bases from J, the junction contained 2 bases not matched to a gene. The CDR3 region has the DNA TGTGCCAGCAGCTTGACAGGGATAGAGACCCAGTACTTC. It is translated as CASSLTGIETQYF.

This clonotype appeared a few times. The chain carries TRBV4-1 and TRBJ1-1; D possibly corresponds to TRBD1 (5 bases). The CDR3 loop spans 14 amino acids. Per germline, CDR1 MGHRA and CDR2 YSYEKL. Between the trimmed V and J ends, which lost 6 bases and 1 base, there was a span of 12 bases. The DNA of the CDR3 is TGCGCCAGCAGAGGGACCCTAAAGAACACTGAAGCTTTCTTT. Protein sequence: CASRGTLKNTEAFF.

The rearrangement links TRBV6-2 or TRBV6-3 to TRBJ2-1; D is ambiguous. The V end was cut by 11 bases, the J end by 7 bases, with 12 bases between. This CDR3 contains 11 residues. Germline assignment: CDR1 MNHEY and CDR2 SVGEGT. The CDR3 nucleotides are TGTGCCTCCCAAGGGCGTAATGAGCAGTTCTTC. This codes for CASQGRNEQFF.

This chain uses TRBV29-1 with TRBJ1-2; TRBD1 matches at 8 bases. This CDR3 comprises 13 residues. After removal of 6 bases from V and 7 bases from J, the junction contained 10 bases not matched to a gene. Germline V lookup: CDR1 SQVTM, CDR2 ANQGSEA. CDR3 loop: CSVSPGQAPGYTF. In DNA form, the CDR3 reads TGCAGCGTGTCACCGGGACAGGCTCCTGGCTACACCTTC.

The chain recombines TRBV6-2 or TRBV6-3 with TRBJ2-6; D uncertain. The CDR3 totals 15 residues. Germline V lookup: CDR1 MNHEY, CDR2 SVGEGT. V lost 7 bases to trimming and J lost 2 bases, with 12 bases between them. The CDR3 reads CASTLGGAGANVLTF. CDR3 nucleotides: TGTGCCAGCACCCTAGGCGGTGCTGGGGCCAACGTCCTGACTTTC.

The chain couples TRBV5-6 to TRBJ2-1; 7 bases line up with TRBD1. Per the germline V gene, CDR1 is SGHDT and CDR2 is YYEEEE. J lost 3 bases, V lost 5 bases, and 5 bases had no gene match. The CDR3 covers 14 residues. The DNA for the CDR3 is TGTGCCAGCAGTCCCGGGACAGTCTACAATGAGCAGTTCTTC. Translated, it gives CASSPGTVYNEQFF. Supplemented by reference TRBV5-6 and TRBJ2-1, the full variable domain reads DAGVTQSPTHLIKTRGQQVTLRCSPKSGHDTVSWYQQALGQGPQFIFQYYEEEERQRGNFPDRFSGHQFPNYSSELNVNALLLGDSALYLCASSPGTVYNEQFFGPGTRLTVL.

This chain joins TRBV5-6 and TRBJ2-7, with TRBD2 matching 8 bases. CDR1 SGHDT and CDR2 YYEEEE come from the germline V gene. V trimming: 4 bases; J trimming: 7 bases; junction bases outside the gene matches: 19. The CDR3 is made up of 17 amino acids. In nucleotides, the CDR3 is TGTGCCAGCAGCGGATTGGCGACTAGCGAATACTTTGGGGAGCAGTACTTC. Amino acid sequence: CASSGLATSEYFGEQYF.

J is TRBJ2-2 and V is TRBV5-1; the D call may be TRBD1 or TRBD2 (5 bases each). This CDR3 is 15 amino acids long. The V and J ends lost 2 bases and 4 bases respectively, with 12 bases between them. The germline V gene has CDR1 SGHRS and CDR2 YFSETQ. The CDR3 loop reads CASSFQGVGTGELFF. The CDR3 DNA reads TGCGCCAGCAGCTTCCAGGGAGTGGGCACCGGGGAGCTGTTTTTT.

CDR3 coding DNA: TGTGCCAGCAGCTCCAAGGCAGTTAGCAATCAGCCCCAGCATTTT. Translation gives CASSSKAVSNQPQHF. V gene TRBV7-9 combines with J gene TRBJ1-5; D unclear. CDR3 size: 15 residues. The germline V gene has CDR1 SEHNR and CDR2 FQNEAQ (reference sequence). V was clipped by 4 bases and J by 0 bases, with 10 bases between them.

The chain recombines TRBV29-1 with TRBJ2-7, with D maybe TRBD1 (7 bases). The V gene lost 4 bases and the J gene lost 3 bases, with 25 bases spanning the gap. The CDR3 has 17 residues. Germline V lookup: CDR1 SQVTM, CDR2 ANQGSEA. The CDR3 sequence is CSVGYWGRSAGGYEQYF. The CDR3 DNA reads TGCAGCGTTGGTTATTGGGGGAGGTCGGCAGGGGGCTACGAGCAGTACTTC.

The chain is built from TRBV30 and TRBJ1-5; D gene ambiguous. V was clipped by 1 base and J by 3 bases, with 10 bases between them. This CDR3 is 14 amino acids long. Germline CDR1 GTSNPN, CDR2 SVGIG (reference sequence). The CDR3 spells CAWSGMQDNQPQHF. DNA of the CDR3: TGTGCCTGGAGTGGGATGCAAGACAATCAGCCCCAGCATTTT.

Only one count was recorded for this clonotype. The J gene is TRBJ2-1, the V gene TRBV27, with D tentatively TRBD2 (6 bases). Germline CDR1 is MNHEY and CDR2 is SMNVEV (reference sequence). The CDR3 totals 13 residues. Trimming took 5 bases from V and 9 from J, leaving 14 bases between them. DNA of the CDR3: TGTGCCAGCAGTGATAAGACTAGGGGTGAGCAGTTCTTC. It encodes CASSDKTRGEQFF.

The chain combines TRBV15 with TRBJ2-7; 8 bases are shared with TRBD1. Per the germline V gene, CDR1 is LNHNV and CDR2 is YYDKDF (reference sequence). CDR3 length equals 15 residues. V was pared by 5 bases and J by 5 bases, with 11 bases of the junction left unmatched. The CDR3 region has the DNA TGTGCCACCAGCTCCGACCGACAGGGGATTAACGAGCAGTACTTC. Its protein is CATSSDRQGINEQYF.

The chain recombines TRBV29-1 with TRBJ2-5; D is perhaps TRBD2 (5 bases). Per germline, CDR1 SQVTM and CDR2 ANQGSEA. The length of the CDR3 is 12 residues. V shed 6 bases and J shed 4 bases, with 12 bases lying between them. This CDR3 is CSVETRGETQYF. CDR3 bases: TGCAGCGTCGAAACACGGGGAGAGACCCAGTACTTC.

This rearrangement joins TRBV20-1 to TRBJ2-1, with 13 bases that match TRBD2. After removal of 3 bases from V and 6 bases from J, the junction contained 2 bases not matched to a gene. The CDR3 has 14 amino acids. Germline V gives CDR1 DFQATT, CDR2 SNEGSKA (reference sequence). The CDR3 nucleotides are TGCAGTGCTAGGAGGACTAGCGGGAGCAATGAGCAGTTCTTC. The encoded protein is CSARRTSGSNEQFF.